This TCR beta chain was observed in a study of blood T cells in healthy people across ages. In this sample, this clonotype turned up once. The antigen remains unidentified. Study-level findings and limits: As age increased, TCR beta diversity per million T cells fell in a roughly linear fashion. With naive T cell percentage, TCR beta diversity showed a strong correlation.

The use of a sample-barcoded 5' primer and a J-beta primer mix characterized a second PCR of roughly 6 to 11 cycles. MiXCR, applied by TCRdb to the 5' RACE reads, yields one record per CDR3 protein. Of about 1.4 million distinct CDR3 sequences in the sample, around 59% are singletons; the top ten hold under 8.5%. The germline V gene encodes CDR1 WSHSY and CDR2 SAAADI. The CDR3 spans 13 residues. V dropped 6 bases and J dropped 6; count of bases not matched to a gene: 7. The genes are TRBV10-2 and TRBJ1-1, with TRBD1 matching 7 bases. The receptor was derived from a man younger than 30 in good health. Sequencing was done on a sample of blood. The CDR3 nucleotides read TGCGCCAGCAGGACAGGGCGATTATCTGAAGCTTTCTTT. As protein: CASRTGRLSEAFF.